The clone carrying this TCR beta chain was seen once. Germline-derived CDR1 and CDR2 are MGHRA and YSYEKL. V lost 7 bases, J lost 5 bases, and 16 bases lay in between. The CDR3 totals 14 residues. In the source study's methods: Reference gene primer amplification gave estimated nucleated cell counts. The repertoire was sequenced with immunoSEQ multiplex PCR; TCRdb's copy has only in-frame clones and lacks some. The DNA was the basis for D and trimming; V, J and clone size are from that table. The sample lists about 120,000 clones, more than 85% occurring once. The data stem from a study of blood T cell repertoires in COVID-19. Study-level information: Acute and convalescent COVID-19 samples came from the United States, Italy and Spain. T cells, B-cell-depleted T cells, or PBMCs provided the cDNA or gDNA that served as material.

The chain employs TRBV4-1 and TRBJ2-3; weak D call: TRBD2 (6 bases). The sample comprised peripheral blood. The receptor comes from a human donor with acute or convalescent COVID-19. The donor label of this sample is uncertain. The CDR3, as DNA: TGCGCCAGCAACAACGTTGGGGGGATAGATACGCAGTATTTT. Translated: CASNNVGGIDTQYF.